The clone carrying this TCR beta chain was observed at least ten times. Its antigen is undetermined. Germline loops: CDR1 MDHEN, CDR2 SYDVKM. This CDR3 contains 15 residues. V shed 7 bases, J shed 5 bases, and the junction held 11 bases outside the gene matches. The library protocol tagged individual cDNA molecules with unique molecular identifiers. One entry per CDR3 protein, called by TCRdb with MiXCR from the 5' RACE reads. The profile shows some 25,000 distinct CDR3 sequences, 4.3% of them singletons. The data originate from a study of early T cells in non-severe SARS-CoV-2 infection. Study-wide background: From unsorted whole blood, bulk RNA was sequenced, and the chains remained unpaired.

Overall study findings and caveats: Comparison of clonotypes with VDJdb favored anti-spike CD8 responses while missing private and CD4 specificities.

This chain uses TRBV28 with TRBJ2-3; 8 positions match TRBD1. Sequenced input: whole blood. The clonotype comes from an adult who was a healthcare worker with PCR-confirmed SARS-CoV-2 infection or an uninfected control (not recorded which). CDR3 sequence reads: CASTLRTGWGDTQYF. The CDR3 nucleotides are TGTGCCAGCACCTTGAGGACAGGGTGGGGAGATACGCAGTATTTT. Together with reference TRBV28 and TRBJ2-3, the CDR3 gives the full variable domain: DVKVTQSSRYLVKRTGEKVFLECVQDMDHENMFWYRQDPGLGLRLIYFSYDVKMKEKGDIPEGYSVSREKKERFSLILESASTNQTSMYLCASTLRTGWGDTQYFGPGTRLTVL.